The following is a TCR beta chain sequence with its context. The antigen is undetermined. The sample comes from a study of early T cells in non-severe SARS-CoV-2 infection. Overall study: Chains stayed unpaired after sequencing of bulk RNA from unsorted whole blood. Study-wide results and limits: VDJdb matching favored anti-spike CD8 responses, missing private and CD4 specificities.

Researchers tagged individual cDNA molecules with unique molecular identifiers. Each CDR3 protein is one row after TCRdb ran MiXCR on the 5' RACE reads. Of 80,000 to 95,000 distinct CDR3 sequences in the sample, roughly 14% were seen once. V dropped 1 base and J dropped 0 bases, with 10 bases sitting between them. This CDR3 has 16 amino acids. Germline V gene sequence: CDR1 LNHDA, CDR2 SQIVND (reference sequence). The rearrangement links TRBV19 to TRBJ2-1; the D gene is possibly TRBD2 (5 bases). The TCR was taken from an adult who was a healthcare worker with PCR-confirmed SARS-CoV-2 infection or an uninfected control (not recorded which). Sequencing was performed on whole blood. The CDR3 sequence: CASSIVRTASYNEQFF. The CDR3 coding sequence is TGTGCCAGTAGTATAGTTAGGACTGCCTCCTACAATGAGCAGTTCTTC.